This is a list of T cell receptor beta chains from one sample in a study of blood T cell repertoires in COVID-19. Only in-frame clones appear in the TCRdb table, and some are missing; sequencing was by immunoSEQ multiplex PCR. The sample has just over 150,000 clones; over 80% are singletons. The sequenced sample consisted of peripheral blood. These receptors were obtained from a man aged 25-45 years with COVID-19, enrolled during active disease. Each CDR3 is given with its conserved first and last residue. D genes are given only for firm matches. Clone size is given for some rows only: seen once, a few or many times, or a class if the clone is expanded.

>TRBD2|TRBJ2-3|medium-sized|TRBV27
TGTGCCAGCAGCCAAGCGGGAGGGTCGGATACGCAGTATTTT
CASSQAGGSDTQYF
>NA|TRBJ1-1|NA|TRBV18
TGTGCCAGCTCACCACCGGGGAGGGGTCCGAACACTGAAGCTTTCTTT
CASSPPGRGPNTEAFF
>NA|TRBJ2-2|NA|TRBV7-3
TGTGCCAGCAGCTTAACCCATGGGGAGCTGTTTTTT
CASSLTHGELFF
>TRBD1|TRBJ1-6|NA|TRBV28
TGTGCCAGCAGTTCGGGACAGGGGAGGTCACCCCTCCACTTT
CASSSGQGRSPLHF
>NA|TRBJ2-3|NA|TRBV6-2/TRBV6-3
TGTGCCAGCAGTCAACAGCTCTCACCCGCAGATACGCAGTATTTT
CASSQQLSPADTQYF
>NA|TRBJ1-1|few|TRBV12-3/TRBV12-4
TGTGCCAGCAGTTTACAGGGGAGCACTGAAGCTTTCTTT
CASSLQGSTEAFF
>TRBD1|TRBJ1-1|NA|TRBV19
TGTGCCAGTTCTCGACAGGGGGCCACTGAAGCTTTCTTT
CASSRQGATEAFF
>NA|TRBJ1-6|NA|TRBV7-2
TGTGCCAGCAGCTTAAGGCAGGTTCGGTCACCCCTCCACTTT
CASSLRQVRSPLHF
>TRBD2|TRBJ2-1|NA|TRBV7-8
TGTGCCAGCAGCCTCCTGGGAGGGAGCGGGGGGGCCTCGGATGAGCAGTTCTTC
CASSLLGGSGGASDEQFF
>NA|TRBJ2-1|NA|TRBV27
TGTGCCAGCAGTCTCAGATACAATGAGCAGTTCTTC
CASSLRYNEQFF
>NA|TRBJ1-1|NA|TRBV7-3
TGTGCCAGCAGCTTTTCAGTGAACACTGAAGCTTTCTTT
CASSFSVNTEAFF
>NA|TRBJ2-7|NA|TRBV7-2
TGTGCCAGCAGCTTGCAACCCCAGGCAGTCGGAAACGAGCAGTACTTC
CASSLQPQAVGNEQYF
>NA|TRBJ1-2|NA|TRBV19
TGTGCCAGTCTCAAGCGGGCAGATTATTACTATGGCTACACCTTC
CASLKRADYYYGYTF
>NA|TRBJ2-7|NA|TRBV12-3/TRBV12-4
TGTGCCAGCAGTCCCGGACAGAGCGAGTACTTC
CASSPGQSEYF
>TRBD2|TRBJ2-7|NA|TRBV6-5
TGTGCCAGCAGTTACTCCCTAGCGGGGGGCCGCGAGCAGTACTTC
CASSYSLAGGREQYF
>TRBD2|TRBJ2-7|NA|TRBV7-8
TGTGCCAGCAGCCGAGTAGCGGGAGCCTCCTACGAGCAGTACTTC
CASSRVAGASYEQYF
>NA|TRBJ1-2|NA|TRBV11-2
TGTGCCAGCAGCGTAACAAGGGGAAATGGCTACACCTTC
CASSVTRGNGYTF
>NA|TRBJ2-7|NA|TRBV4-1
TGCGCCAGCAGCCACGATGATATACGGACTCTCAGCTACGAGCAGTACTTC
CASSHDDIRTLSYEQYF
>TRBD1|TRBJ2-1|NA|TRBV19
TGTGCCAGTAGGACGACAGGGGCTCCTTTGGACAATGAGCAGTTCTTC
CASRTTGAPLDNEQFF
>NA|TRBJ1-1|NA|TRBV19
TGTGCCAGTAGTGTAGGACAAATGAACACTGAAGCTTTCTTT
CASSVGQMNTEAFF
>TRBD2|TRBJ2-7|NA|TRBV2
TGTGCCAGCAGAGGACTAGCGGGAGTCTCCGAGCAGTACTTC
CASRGLAGVSEQYF
>TRBD2|TRBJ2-7|NA|TRBV4-2
TGTGCCAGCAGCGAGGGACTAGCGGGGAGGGAGCAGTACTTC
CASSEGLAGREQYF
>TRBD1|TRBJ2-2|NA|TRBV7-3
TGTGCCAGCAGCCAAGGGACAGGGGAGCCCACCGGGGAGCTGTTTTTT
CASSQGTGEPTGELFF
>TRBD1|TRBJ2-7|once|TRBV5-1
TGCGCCAGCAGCTTGGCGTTCCGGGACAGGGGGGACGGGCAGTACTTC
CASSLAFRDRGDGQYF
>NA|TRBJ2-3|NA|TRBV18
TGTGCCAGCTCACCAGAGTCTTCAGATACGCAGTATTTT
CASSPESSDTQYF
>NA|TRBJ1-2|NA|TRBV11-2
TGTGCCAGCAGCGTCGAGAGGGGGGGTGGCTACACCTTC
CASSVERGGGYTF
>NA|TRBJ2-7|NA|TRBV18
TGTGCCAGCTCACGCACCTTTGTTCCAGGGGGGCGCGAGCAGTACTTC
CASSRTFVPGGREQYF
>NA|TRBJ1-1|NA|TRBV7-3
TGTGCCAGCAGCTCCCACAGGGACACTGAAGCTTTCTTT
CASSSHRDTEAFF
>NA|TRBJ1-2|once|TRBV29-1
TGCAGCGTTGTGGCAGGGAGGGGAGGCTACACCTTC
CSVVAGRGGYTF
>TRBD1|TRBJ1-2|NA|TRBV20-1
TGCAGTGCTCAGACAGGGGATGACTACACCTTC
CSAQTGDDYTF
>NA|TRBJ1-1|NA|TRBV12-5
TGTGCTAGTGGTTTGTGGGCGAACACTGAAGCTTTCTTT
CASGLWANTEAFF
>NA|TRBJ1-3|NA|TRBV6-6
TGTGCCAGCAGTTACCCTGCGCCAGGTGGAGGAAACACCATATATTTT
CASSYPAPGGGNTIYF
>NA|TRBJ1-1|NA|TRBV18
TGTGCCAGCTCACCACTGGCCGGGTTGAGTCTCATGAACACTGAAGCTTTCTTT
CASSPLAGLSLMNTEAFF
>TRBD1|TRBJ1-2|NA|TRBV7-9
TGTGCCAGCAGCTCTCCGGGACAGGGGAATGGCTACACCTTC
CASSSPGQGNGYTF
>NA|TRBJ1-1|NA|TRBV5-5
TGTGCCAGCAGCTACAGGGTAGTGGGGAACACTGAAGCTTTCTTT
CASSYRVVGNTEAFF
>NA|TRBJ1-5|NA|TRBV7-6
TGTGCCAGCAGCTTAGAAGCGACAGTCAATCAGCCCCAGCATTTT
CASSLEATVNQPQHF
>TRBD1|TRBJ1-2|NA|TRBV29-1
TGCAGCGTCCACAGGGGTTATGGCTACACCTTC
CSVHRGYGYTF
>NA|TRBJ2-5|NA|TRBV5-4
TGTGCCAGCAGCTCGTCCGGGGGAGCCCCCGCGCAGACCCAGTACTTC
CASSSSGGAPAQTQYF
>TRBD1|TRBJ2-7|NA|TRBV5-1
TGCGCCAGCAGCCCACCGAAGGGGGCTGGCGAGCAGTACTTC
CASSPPKGAGEQYF
>TRBD1|TRBJ1-2|NA|TRBV6-6
TGTGCCAGCAGCCGTCGAGACAGGGGTATTAACTATGGCTACACCTTC
CASSRRDRGINYGYTF
>NA|TRBJ2-3|NA|TRBV24-1
TGTGCCACCAGTGAGTTAGCGGTGGAGGGAGCAGATACGCAGTATTTT
CATSELAVEGADTQYF
>TRBD2|TRBJ2-1|NA|TRBV4-3
TGCGCCAGCAGCCAAGGGCCTAGCGGGGTCTACAATGAGCAGTTCTTC
CASSQGPSGVYNEQFF
>TRBD1|TRBJ1-2|NA|TRBV30
TGTGCCTGGAGTTCGGGACAGGGGGCCTATGGCTACACCTTC
CAWSSGQGAYGYTF
>NA|TRBJ1-4|medium-sized|TRBV4-3
TGCGCCAGCAGCCAAGATCACCCCGCGGGCAGGACTAATGAAAAACTGTTTTTT
CASSQDHPAGRTNEKLFF
>TRBD1|TRBJ2-5|NA|TRBV5-4
TGTGCCAGCAGCCTGCAGGGGGCGGAAGAGACCCAGTACTTC
CASSLQGAEETQYF
>TRBD2|TRBJ2-4|NA|TRBV9
TGTGCCAGCAGCGCAGGACTAGCGCAAGCCAAAAACATTCAGTACTTC
CASSAGLAQAKNIQYF
>TRBD2|TRBJ2-1|NA|TRBV10-3
TGTGCCATCAGCCTAGCGGATTACAATGAGCAGTTCTTC
CAISLADYNEQFF
>NA|TRBJ1-2|NA|TRBV10-3
TGTGCCATCAGTGAACAGGGTCCCTATGGCTACACCTTC
CAISEQGPYGYTF
>NA|TRBJ2-7|NA|TRBV7-2
TGTGCCAGCAGCCCAGACCTCCCGCGGAGCTACGAGCAGTACTTC
CASSPDLPRSYEQYF
>TRBD2|TRBJ2-3|NA|TRBV10-3
TGTGCCATCTCTGGGACGGGGGGAGATACGCAGTATTTT
CAISGTGGDTQYF
>TRBD1|TRBJ1-5|NA|TRBV19
TGTGCCAGTAGTCCCCTCCGGGACAGGGGCTTCGGGAGCAATCAGCCCCAGCATTTT
CASSPLRDRGFGSNQPQHF
>TRBD1|TRBJ2-5|NA|TRBV19
TGTGCCAGTAGTATTAGACAGGGGGCAGAGACCCAGTACTTC
CASSIRQGAETQYF
>TRBD2|TRBJ2-7|NA|TRBV7-6
TGTGCCAGCAGCTCCCCCGGGACTAGCGGGGGCCCTTCCTACGAGCAGTACTTC
CASSSPGTSGGPSYEQYF
>TRBD2|TRBJ2-1|NA|TRBV19
TGTGCCAGTAGTGGGGGGACTATCAGTGAGCAGTTCTTC
CASSGGTISEQFF